This T cell receptor beta chain was identified during a study of monozygotic twins with inflammatory bowel disease. Regarding this clonotype: Its antigen is currently unknown.

This CDR3 spans 15 amino acids. Per germline, CDR1 SGHKS and CDR2 YYEKEE (reference sequence). TCRdb re-called the 5' RACE reads, yielding one record per CDR3 amino acid sequence without DNA. This repertoire includes approximately 400,000 distinct CDR3 sequences. General study results and limits: Sharing of clonotypes with others was lower in IBD patients than in healthy twins, and this was especially so with disease activity.

Sample: blood. The source is a human donor with ulcerative colitis or Crohn's disease, or a healthy co-twin of an affected twin (not recorded which). The chain employs TRBV5-5 and TRBJ1-1; TCRdb designates TRBD1, a call that cannot be tested without DNA. The CDR3: CASSWEPTGRSEAFF.